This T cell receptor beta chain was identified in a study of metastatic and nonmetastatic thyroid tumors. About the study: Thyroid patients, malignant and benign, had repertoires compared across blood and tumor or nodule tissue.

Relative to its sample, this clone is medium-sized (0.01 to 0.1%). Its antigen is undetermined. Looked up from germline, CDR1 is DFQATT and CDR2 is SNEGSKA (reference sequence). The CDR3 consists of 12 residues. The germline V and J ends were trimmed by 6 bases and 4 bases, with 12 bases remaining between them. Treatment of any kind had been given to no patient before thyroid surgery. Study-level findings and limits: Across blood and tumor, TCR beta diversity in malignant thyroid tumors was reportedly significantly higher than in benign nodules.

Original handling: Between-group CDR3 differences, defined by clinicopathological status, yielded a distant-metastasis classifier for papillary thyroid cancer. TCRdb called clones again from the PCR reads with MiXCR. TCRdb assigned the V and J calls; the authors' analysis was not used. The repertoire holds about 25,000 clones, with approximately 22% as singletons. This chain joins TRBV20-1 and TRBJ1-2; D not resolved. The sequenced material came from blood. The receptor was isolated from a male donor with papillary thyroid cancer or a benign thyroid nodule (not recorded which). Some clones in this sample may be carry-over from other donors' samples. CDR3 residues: CSAPGVSYGYTF. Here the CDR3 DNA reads TGCAGTGCCCCTGGGGTATCCTATGGCTACACCTTC.